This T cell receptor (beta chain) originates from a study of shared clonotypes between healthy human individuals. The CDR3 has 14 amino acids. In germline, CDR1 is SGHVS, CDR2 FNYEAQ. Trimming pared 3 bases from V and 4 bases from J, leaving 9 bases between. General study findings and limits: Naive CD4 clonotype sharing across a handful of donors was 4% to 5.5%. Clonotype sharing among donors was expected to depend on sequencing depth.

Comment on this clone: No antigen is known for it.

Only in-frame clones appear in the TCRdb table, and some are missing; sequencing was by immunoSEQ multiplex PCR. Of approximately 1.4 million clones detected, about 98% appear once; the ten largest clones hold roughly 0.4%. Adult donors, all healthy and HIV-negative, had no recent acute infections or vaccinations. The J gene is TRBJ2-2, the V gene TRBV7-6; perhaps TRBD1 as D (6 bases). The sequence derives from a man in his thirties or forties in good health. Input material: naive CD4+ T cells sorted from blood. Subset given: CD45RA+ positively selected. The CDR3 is CASSLVQGTGELFF. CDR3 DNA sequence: TGTGCCAGCAGCTTGGTACAGGGCACCGGGGAGCTGTTTTTT.